These 13 T cell receptor beta chains were all obtained from the same sample, sequenced in a study of T cell responses to AZD1222 COVID-19 vaccine. The table came from immunoSEQ multiplex PCR; TCRdb's copy has only in-frame clones and leaves some out. The sample records about 150,000 clones, about 88% being singletons. The sequencing here drew on peripheral blood, taken on day 0 of AZD1222 vaccination. Every receptor here comes from an adult in good health.

V usage is TRBV19 and J usage is TRBJ2-6; no clear D. Looked up from germline, CDR1 is LNHDA and CDR2 is SQIVND (reference sequence). Trimming removed 8 bases from V and 0 bases from J, with 14 bases in between. This CDR3 is 16 amino acids long. CDR3 sequence (DNA): TGTGCCAGTGGTTTCGGAAGGGTCTCTGGGGCCAACGTCCTGACTTTC. This translates into CASGFGRVSGANVLTF.

This clone was seen only once. This sequence joins TRBV5-6 and TRBJ2-5; TRBD2 matches 16 bases. V shed 6 bases, J shed 5 bases, and the junction held 7 bases outside the gene matches. CDR1 SGHDT and CDR2 YYEEEE come from the germline V gene. The CDR3 runs 16 residues. The CDR3 region has the DNA TGTGCCAGCAACCCGGGACTAGCGGGGGGGTACGAGACCCAGTACTTC. Amino acid sequence: CASNPGLAGGYETQYF.

This chain links TRBV21-1 with TRBJ1-2. TRBV21-1 is designated a pseudogene. CDR3 length equals 16 residues. CDR3 region: CASSKAGPPRDYGYTF. The CDR3 DNA reads TGTGCCAGCAGCAAAGCGGGGCCTCCGAGGGACTATGGCTACACCTTC.

The rearrangement uses TRBV24-1 and TRBJ1-2; D uncertain. Deletions cut 4 bases from V and 14 bases from J, with 22 bases between. Germline CDR1 reads KGHDR; CDR2 reads SFDVKD. The CDR3 extends over 14 amino acids. The CDR3 here is CATSDPRTVSGVTF. The CDR3 bases are TGTGCCACCAGTGACCCCAGAACCGTCTCCGGTGTAACCTTC.

The rearrangement uses TRBV2 and TRBJ2-4; D assignment may be TRBD1 or TRBD2 (5 bases each). The CDR3 consists of 17 residues. CDR1 and CDR2 from the germline V gene are SNHLY and FYNNEI. The V end lost 1 base, the J end lost 1 base, and 14 bases lay between the germline ends. The CDR3 nucleotides read TGTGCCAGCAGTGAAGTTCGATGGGGGACCGCCAAAAACATTCAGTACTTC. Residues: CASSEVRWGTAKNIQYF.

This chain uses TRBV7-2 with TRBJ2-5; D perhaps matches TRBD2 (6 bases). The germline CDR1 and CDR2 sequences are SGHTA and FQGNSA. This CDR3 is 16 amino acids long. V was clipped by 2 bases and J by 4 bases, with 17 bases between them. CDR3 DNA sequence: TGTGCCAGCAGCTTACGGCCTAGCGAGGTGGGAGAGACCCAGTACTTC. It yields the protein CASSLRPSEVGETQYF.

Written as DNA, the CDR3 is TGCAGCGTCCGGGGAAGGGGGCAGGGTCAGCCCCAGCATTTT. This encodes CSVRGRGQGQPQHF. J is TRBJ1-5 and V is TRBV29-1; TRBD1 agrees at 7 bases. Germline V gene sequence: CDR1 SQVTM, CDR2 ANQGSEA. With V trimmed by 6 bases and J by 6 bases, 11 bases remained unmatched. The CDR3 contains 14 residues.

The chain carries TRBV4-3 and TRBJ1-2, with a possible D match to TRBD1 (5 bases). V lost 0 bases and J lost 2, with 13 bases in between. The germline V gene has CDR1 LGHNA and CDR2 YSLEER. The CDR3 runs 16 residues. CDR3 in DNA: TGCGCCAGCAGCCAAGATAAGGGCAGGGCCAACTATGGCTACACCTTC. Translated, it gives CASSQDKGRANYGYTF.

A remark on this clone: This sample also contains other DNA sequences that code for the same CDR3. The gene calls are TRBV5-4 and TRBJ2-7; the D gene could be TRBD1 or TRBD2 (5 bases each). Germline CDR1 reads SGHNT; CDR2 reads YYREEE (reference sequence). V was shortened by 3 bases and J by 0 bases, with 13 bases between the two germline ends. The CDR3 spans 15 residues. The CDR3 here is CASSSGLGSSYEQYF. The CDR3 coding sequence is TGTGCCAGCAGCTCAGGGCTGGGGAGCTCCTACGAGCAGTACTTC.

V and J are TRBV7-2 and TRBJ2-7, with D unclear. V was cut by 1 base and J by 5 bases, with 9 bases left in between. The CDR3 is made up of 13 amino acids. Germline V gene lookup returns CDR1 SGHTA and CDR2 FQGNSA. The DNA for the CDR3 is TGTGCCAGCAGCTTAGTAGGGCTCGACGAGCAGTACTTC. Translating it yields CASSLVGLDEQYF.

The chain combines TRBV24-1 with TRBJ2-7; D unclear. V lost 4 bases to trimming and J lost 6 bases, with 12 bases between them. This CDR3 spans 13 amino acids. The germline CDR1 and CDR2 sequences are KGHDR and SFDVKD. CDR3 in DNA: TGTGCCACCAGTGACCTACGGCGGTGCGAGCAGTACTTC. As protein: CATSDLRRCEQYF.

The V and J genes are TRBV14 and TRBJ2-5; D may be TRBD1 or TRBD2 (5 bases each). Trimming shortened V by 4 bases and J by 4 bases, and 7 bases separated the two germline ends. The CDR3 loop spans 12 amino acids. CDR1 is SGHDN and CDR2 is FVKESK in the germline V gene. In DNA form, the CDR3 reads TGTGCCAGCAGCCCAGGGAGAGAGACCCAGTACTTC. Translation gives CASSPGRETQYF.

The gene calls are TRBV4-3 and TRBJ2-7; 10 nucleotides match TRBD1. The germline V gene has CDR1 LGHNA and CDR2 YSLEER. Trimming cost V 5 bases and J 2 bases; bases outside gene matches: 12. CDR3 length equals 17 residues. The CDR3 nucleotides read TGCGCCAGCAGCTCCACTCACTCCGGGACAGGGGCCTACGAGCAGTACTTC. Its translation is CASSSTHSGTGAYEQYF.